The T cell receptor beta chain described here comes from a study of chronic HIV infection and antiretroviral therapy. TCRdb fed the 5' RACE reads into MiXCR, producing one record per CDR3 protein. The sample lists more than 25,000 distinct CDR3 sequences, over 7% occurring once. There are many counts of this clonotype. The CDR3 loop spans 16 amino acids. CDR1 is MNHNY and CDR2 is SVGAGI in the germline V gene (reference sequence). Trimming left V 2 bases short and J 2 bases short, with 15 bases between. The clonotype originates from an adult who had HIV and had not received antiretroviral therapy, or was an uninfected healthy control (not recorded which). Material for sequencing was peripheral blood. The chain employs TRBV6-6 and TRBJ2-5; D might be TRBD2 (6 bases). CDR3 bases: TGTGCCAGCAGTTACCCCCAAAAGGCGGGGCAAGAGACCCAGTACTTC. This codes for CASSYPQKAGQETQYF.